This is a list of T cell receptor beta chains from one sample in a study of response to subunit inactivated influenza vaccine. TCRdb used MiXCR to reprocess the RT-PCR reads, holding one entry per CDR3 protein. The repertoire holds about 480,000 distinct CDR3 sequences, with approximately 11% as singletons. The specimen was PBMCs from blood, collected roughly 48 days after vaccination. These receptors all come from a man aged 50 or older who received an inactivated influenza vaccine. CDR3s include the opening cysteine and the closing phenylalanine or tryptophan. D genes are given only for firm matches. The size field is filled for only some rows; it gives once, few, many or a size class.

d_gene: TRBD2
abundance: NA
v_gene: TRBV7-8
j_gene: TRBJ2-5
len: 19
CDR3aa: CASSLSRTGGPRSQETQYF
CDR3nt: TGTGCCAGCAGCTTGAGCCGGACGGGGGGGCCTCGGAGCCAAGAGACCCAGTACTTC

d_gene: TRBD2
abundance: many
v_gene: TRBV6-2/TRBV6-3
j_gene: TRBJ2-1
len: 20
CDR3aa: CASSYHTFRTSGRALYEQFF
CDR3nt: TGTGCCAGCAGTTATCACACCTTCCGGACTAGCGGGAGGGCCTTATATGAGCAGTTCTTC

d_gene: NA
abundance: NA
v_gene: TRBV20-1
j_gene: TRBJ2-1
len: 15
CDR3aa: CSASRGLALYNEQFF
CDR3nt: TGCAGTGCTAGTCGAGGGCTAGCGCTTTACAATGAGCAGTTCTTC

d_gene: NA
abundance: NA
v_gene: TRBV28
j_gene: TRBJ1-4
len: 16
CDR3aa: CASSRPGLATNEKLFF
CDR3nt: TGTGCCAGCAGTAGACCGGGACTGGCAACTAATGAAAAACTGTTTTTT

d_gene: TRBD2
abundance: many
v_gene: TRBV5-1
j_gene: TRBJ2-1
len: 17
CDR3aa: CASSTGTSGGAKNEQFF
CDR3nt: TGCGCCAGCAGCACCGGGACTAGCGGGGGGGCGAAAAATGAGCAGTTCTTC

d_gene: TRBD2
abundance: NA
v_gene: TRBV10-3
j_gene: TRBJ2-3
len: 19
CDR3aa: CAISELVLAGELITDTQYF
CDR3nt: TGTGCCATCAGTGAGTTAGTTCTAGCGGGGGAGCTCATCACAGATACGCAGTATTTT

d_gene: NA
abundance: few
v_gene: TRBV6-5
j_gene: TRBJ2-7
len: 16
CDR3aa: CASSSPSSVSSYEQYF
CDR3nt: TGTGCCAGCAGTTCCCCCAGTAGTGTGAGCTCCTACGAGCAGTACTTC

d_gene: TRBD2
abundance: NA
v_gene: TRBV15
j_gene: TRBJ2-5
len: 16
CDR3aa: CATSRRGLAGVETQYF
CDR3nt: TGTGCCACCAGCAGACGAGGACTAGCGGGAGTGGAGACCCAGTACTTC

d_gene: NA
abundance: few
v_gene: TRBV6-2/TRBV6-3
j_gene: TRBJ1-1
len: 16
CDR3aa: CASSYSTIPLNTEAFF
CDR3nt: TGTGCCAGCAGTTACTCTACTATCCCGCTGAACACTGAAGCTTTCTTT

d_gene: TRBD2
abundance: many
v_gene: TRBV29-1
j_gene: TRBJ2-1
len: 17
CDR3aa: CSVDYGPSGNLVNEQFF
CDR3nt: TGCAGCGTGGATTATGGGCCCAGCGGGAACCTGGTAAATGAGCAGTTCTTC

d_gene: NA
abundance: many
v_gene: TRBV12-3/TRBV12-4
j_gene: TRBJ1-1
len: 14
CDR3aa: CASSLVTGDTEAFF
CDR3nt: TGTGCCAGCAGTTTAGTTACTGGCGACACTGAAGCTTTCTTT

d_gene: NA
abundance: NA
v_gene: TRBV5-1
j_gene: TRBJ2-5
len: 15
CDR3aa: CASSLAGGREQTQYF
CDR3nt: TGCGCCAGCAGCTTGGCCGGCGGCCGAGAGCAGACCCAGTACTTC

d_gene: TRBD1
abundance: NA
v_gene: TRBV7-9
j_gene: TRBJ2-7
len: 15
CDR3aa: CASSPSLQGAYEQYF
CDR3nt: TGTGCCAGCAGCCCCAGCTTACAGGGGGCCTACGAGCAGTACTTC

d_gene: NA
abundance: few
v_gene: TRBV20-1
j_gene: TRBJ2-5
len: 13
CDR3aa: CSPRTPGEETQYF
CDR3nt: TGCAGTCCGCGGACGCCTGGGGAAGAGACCCAGTACTTC

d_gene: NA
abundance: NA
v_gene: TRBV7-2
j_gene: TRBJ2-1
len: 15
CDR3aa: CASSRREGQYNEQFF
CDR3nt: TGTGCCAGCAGCCGGAGAGAGGGACAATACAATGAGCAGTTCTTC

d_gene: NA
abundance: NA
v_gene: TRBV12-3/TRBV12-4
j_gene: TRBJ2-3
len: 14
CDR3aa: CASTTSESTDTQYF
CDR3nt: TGTGCCAGCACTACATCGGAGTCCACAGATACGCAGTATTTT

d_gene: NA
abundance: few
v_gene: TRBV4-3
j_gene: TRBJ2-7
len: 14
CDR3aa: CASSQDMRSYEQYF
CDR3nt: TGCGCCAGCAGCCAAGATATGAGGTCCTACGAGCAGTACTTC

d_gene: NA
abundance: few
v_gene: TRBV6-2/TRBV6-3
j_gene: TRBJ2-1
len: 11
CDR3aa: CASSKSFEQFF
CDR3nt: TGTGCCAGCAGTAAGTCCTTTGAGCAGTTCTTC

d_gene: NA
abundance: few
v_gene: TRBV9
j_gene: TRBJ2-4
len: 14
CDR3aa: CASSVASRRGIQYF
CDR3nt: TGTGCCAGCAGCGTAGCTTCCAGGAGGGGCATTCAGTACTTC

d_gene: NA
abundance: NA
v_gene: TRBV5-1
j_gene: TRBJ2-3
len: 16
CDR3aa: CASSLTSSRGTDTQYF
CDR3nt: TGCGCCAGCAGCCTTACTAGCTCTCGGGGTACAGATACGCAGTATTTT

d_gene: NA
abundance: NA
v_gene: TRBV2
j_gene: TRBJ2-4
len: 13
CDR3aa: CASSEVYKNIQYF
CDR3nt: TGTGCCAGCAGTGAAGTGTACAAAAACATTCAGTACTTC

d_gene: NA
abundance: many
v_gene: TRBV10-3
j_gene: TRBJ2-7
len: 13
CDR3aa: CAISEGQSYEQYF
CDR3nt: TGTGCCATCAGTGAGGGACAGAGCTACGAGCAGTACTTC

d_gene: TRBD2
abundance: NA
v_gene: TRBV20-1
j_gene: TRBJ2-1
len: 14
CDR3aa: CSASTSGGFNEQFF
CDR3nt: TGCAGTGCTAGCACAAGCGGGGGCTTCAATGAGCAGTTCTTC

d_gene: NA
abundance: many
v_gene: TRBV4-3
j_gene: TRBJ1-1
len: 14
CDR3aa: CASSPGIMNTEAFF
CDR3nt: TGCGCCAGCAGCCCGGGCATCATGAACACTGAAGCTTTCTTT

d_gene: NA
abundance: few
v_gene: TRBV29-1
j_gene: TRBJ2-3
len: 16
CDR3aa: CSVGTRPAGSSDTQYF
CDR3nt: TGCAGCGTTGGGACAAGACCCGCGGGCAGTTCAGATACGCAGTATTTT

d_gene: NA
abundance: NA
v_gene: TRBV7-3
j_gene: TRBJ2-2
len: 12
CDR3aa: CASSPDRGELFF
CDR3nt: TGTGCCAGCAGCCCGGACCGAGGGGAGCTGTTTTTT

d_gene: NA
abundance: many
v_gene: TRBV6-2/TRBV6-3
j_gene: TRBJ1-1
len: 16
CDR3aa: CASSYSFQTGNTEAFF
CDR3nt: TGTGCCAGCAGTTATTCATTCCAGACGGGGAACACTGAAGCTTTCTTT

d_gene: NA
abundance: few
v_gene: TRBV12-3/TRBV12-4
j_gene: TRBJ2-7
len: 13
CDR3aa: CASSLNDRSEQYF
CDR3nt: TGTGCCAGCAGTCTCAACGACAGGTCTGAGCAGTACTTC

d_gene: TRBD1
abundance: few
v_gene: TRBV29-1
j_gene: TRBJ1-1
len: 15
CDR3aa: CSVGYGQGSDTEAFF
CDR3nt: TGCAGCGTCGGATACGGACAGGGGAGCGACACTGAAGCTTTCTTT

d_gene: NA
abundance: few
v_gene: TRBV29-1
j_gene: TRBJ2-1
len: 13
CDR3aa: CSVAGKLYNEQFF
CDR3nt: TGCAGCGTTGCAGGGAAATTGTACAATGAGCAGTTCTTC

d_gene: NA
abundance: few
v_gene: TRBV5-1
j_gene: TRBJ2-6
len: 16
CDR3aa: CASSVAPGSGANVLTF
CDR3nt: TGCGCCAGCAGCGTAGCGCCGGGGTCTGGGGCCAACGTCCTGACTTTC

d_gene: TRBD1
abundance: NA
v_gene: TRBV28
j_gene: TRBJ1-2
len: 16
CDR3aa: CASSRTGTGGYYGYTF
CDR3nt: TGTGCCAGCAGCCGGACCGGGACAGGGGGATACTATGGCTACACCTTC

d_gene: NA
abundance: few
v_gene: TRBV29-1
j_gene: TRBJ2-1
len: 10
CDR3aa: CSGVQGGEFF
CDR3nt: TGCAGCGGGGTACAGGGAGGAGAGTTCTTC

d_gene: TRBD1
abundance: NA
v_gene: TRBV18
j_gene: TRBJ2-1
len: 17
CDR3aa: CASSPPPGQGAVNEQFF
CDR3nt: TGTGCCAGCTCACCACCGCCGGGACAGGGGGCGGTTAATGAGCAGTTTTTC

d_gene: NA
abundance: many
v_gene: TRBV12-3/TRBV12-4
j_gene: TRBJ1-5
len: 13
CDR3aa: CASSDGNNQPQHF
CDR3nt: TGTGCCAGCAGTGATGGGAACAATCAGCCCCAGCATTTT

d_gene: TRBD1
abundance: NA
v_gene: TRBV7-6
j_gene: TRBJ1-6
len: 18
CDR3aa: CASSETGDSNSRNSPLHF
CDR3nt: TGTGCCAGCAGCGAAACCGGGGACAGCAATTCCCGTAATTCACCCCTCCACTTT

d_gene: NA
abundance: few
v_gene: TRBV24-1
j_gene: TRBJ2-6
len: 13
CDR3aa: CATSDYPGRVLTF
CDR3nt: TGTGCCACCAGTGATTACCCGGGGAGGGTCCTGACTTTC

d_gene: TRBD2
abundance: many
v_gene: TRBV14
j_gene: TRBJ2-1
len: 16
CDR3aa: CASSPLLAGVHNEQFF
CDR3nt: TGTGCCAGCAGCCCCCTCTTAGCGGGAGTTCACAATGAGCAGTTCTTC

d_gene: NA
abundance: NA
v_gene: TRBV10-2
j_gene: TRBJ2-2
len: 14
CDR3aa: CASSPASISGELFF
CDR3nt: TGCGCCAGCAGTCCGGCTAGCATCTCCGGGGAGCTGTTTTTT

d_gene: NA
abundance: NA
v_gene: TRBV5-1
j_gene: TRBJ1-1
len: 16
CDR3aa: CASSLATSSNRAEAFF
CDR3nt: TGCGCCAGCAGCTTGGCCACGTCGTCAAATAGGGCTGAAGCTTTCTTT

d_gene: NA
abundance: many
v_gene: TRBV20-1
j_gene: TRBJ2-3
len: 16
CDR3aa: CSATISGTPLTDTQYF
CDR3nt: TGCAGTGCTACCATCTCCGGGACTCCCCTCACAGATACGCAGTATTTT

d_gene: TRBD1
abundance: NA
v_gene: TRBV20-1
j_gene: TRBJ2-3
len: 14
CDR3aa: CSARVTGGTDTQYF
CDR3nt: TGCAGTGCTAGAGTGACAGGGGGCACAGATACGCAGTATTTT

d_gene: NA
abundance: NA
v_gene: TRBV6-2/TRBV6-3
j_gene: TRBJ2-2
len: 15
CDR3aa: CASSLTPMGTGELFF
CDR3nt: TGTGCCAGCAGTTTGACTCCCATGGGCACCGGGGAGCTGTTTTTT

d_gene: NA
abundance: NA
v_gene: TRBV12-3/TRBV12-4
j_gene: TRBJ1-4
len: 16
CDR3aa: CASSFSRVRANEKLFF
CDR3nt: TGTGCCAGCAGTTTTTCCAGGGTTAGGGCTAATGAAAAACTGTTTTTT

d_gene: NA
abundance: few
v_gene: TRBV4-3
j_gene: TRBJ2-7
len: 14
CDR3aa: CASSRRTDSYEQYF
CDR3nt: TGCGCCAGCAGCCGAAGGACAGACTCCTACGAGCAGTACTTC

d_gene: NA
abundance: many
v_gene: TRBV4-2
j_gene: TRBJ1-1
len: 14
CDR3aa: CASSQEAGYVEAFF
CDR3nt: TGTGCCAGCAGCCAAGAAGCAGGGTACGTTGAAGCTTTCTTT

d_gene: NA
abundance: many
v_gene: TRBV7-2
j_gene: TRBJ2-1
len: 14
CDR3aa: CASRGQTSYNEQFF
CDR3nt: TGTGCCAGCAGAGGACAGACCTCCTACAATGAGCAGTTCTTC

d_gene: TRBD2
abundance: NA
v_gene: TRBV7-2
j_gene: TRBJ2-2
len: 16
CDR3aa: CASSSRLAGQTGELFF
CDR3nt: TGTGCCAGCAGCTCAAGACTAGCGGGGCAAACCGGGGAGCTGTTTTTT

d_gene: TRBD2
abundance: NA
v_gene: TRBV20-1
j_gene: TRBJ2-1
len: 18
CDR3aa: CCARDLPSGSGAYNEQFF
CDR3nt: TGCTGCGCTAGAGATCTCCCTAGCGGGAGTGGGGCCTACAATGAGCAGTTCTTC

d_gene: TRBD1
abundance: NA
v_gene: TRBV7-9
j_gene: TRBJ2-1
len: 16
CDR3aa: CASSLAGVTGVNEQFF
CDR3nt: TGTGCCAGCAGCTTAGCGGGGGTGACAGGGGTCAATGAGCAGTTCTTC

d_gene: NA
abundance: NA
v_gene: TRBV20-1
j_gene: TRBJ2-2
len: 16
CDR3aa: CSAKAPGLGTAGELFF
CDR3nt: TGCAGTGCGAAAGCTCCGGGACTCGGGACGGCCGGGGAGCTGTTTTTT

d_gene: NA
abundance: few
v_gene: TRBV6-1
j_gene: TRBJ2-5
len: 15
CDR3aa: CASRTGAGAAETQYF
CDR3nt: TGTGCCAGCAGGACGGGGGCGGGAGCTGCAGAGACCCAGTACTTC

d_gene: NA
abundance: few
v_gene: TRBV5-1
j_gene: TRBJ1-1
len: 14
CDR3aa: CASSLSVGATEAFF
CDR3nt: TGCGCCAGCAGTTTAAGCGTGGGGGCCACTGAAGCTTTCTTT

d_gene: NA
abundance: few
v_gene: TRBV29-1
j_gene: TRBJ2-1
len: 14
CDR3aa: CSVGLDWSYNEQFF
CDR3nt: TGCAGCGTTGGACTAGACTGGTCCTACAATGAGCAGTTCTTC

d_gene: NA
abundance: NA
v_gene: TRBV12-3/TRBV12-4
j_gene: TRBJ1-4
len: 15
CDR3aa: CASSPWTSWGEKLFF
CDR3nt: TGTGCCAGCAGTCCATGGACCTCCTGGGGTGAAAAACTGTTTTTT

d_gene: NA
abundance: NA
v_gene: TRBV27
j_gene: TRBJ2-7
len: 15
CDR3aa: CASSLGHATSYEQYF
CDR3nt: TGTGCCAGCAGTCTCGGACACGCAACCTCCTACGAGCAGTACTTC

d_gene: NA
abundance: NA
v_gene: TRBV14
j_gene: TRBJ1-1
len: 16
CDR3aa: CASSPTGWLEDTEAFF
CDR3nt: TGTGCCAGCAGCCCGACCGGCTGGCTGGAGGACACTGAAGCTTTCTTT